This T cell receptor beta chain is drawn from a study of T cells in Graves' hyperthyroidism and ophthalmopathy. The source material, RNA transcripts, was used to amplify TCR beta CDR3 regions. During a first-round RT-PCR of the TCR CDR3, the HTBI primer set was used. TCRdb processed the multiplex PCR reads anew with MiXCR; each CDR3 protein has one entry. Seen here are 500,000 to 800,000 distinct CDR3 sequences, less than 45% observed once, and the top ten hold 7% to 7.5%. It was uncontrolled infection, other autoimmune disease, pregnancy or lactation that excluded patients. Germline V gene data show CDR1 as SGHVS and CDR2 as FQNEAQ. There are 15 residues in the CDR3. J lost 8 bases, V lost 6 bases, and 12 bases had no gene match.

Material for sequencing was peripheral blood or thyroid tissue (not recorded which). The V call is TRBV7-8, the J call TRBJ1-4; 7 positions agree with TRBD1. The sequence derives from an adult man with Graves' disease, either hyperthyroidism or ophthalmopathy (not recorded which). The CDR3 protein is CASRRSTGLREKLFF. For the CDR3, the DNA is TGTGCCAGCAGGCGATCGACAGGGCTGAGGGAAAAACTGTTTTTT.